These 5 T cell receptor beta chains share one sample of origin, sequenced in a study of T cell changes during pregnancy in multiple sclerosis (dated 2019 in TCRdb). The receptor library was made with the immunoSEQ multiplex PCR assay. Here the immuneACCESS table is served through TCRdb, limited to in-frame sequences with V and J called. Missing clones are a known gap in these copies; in checked studies unresolved V genes cover under half, and the rest lacks a known reason. This sample holds approximately 50,000 clones; approximately 93% were observed only once. The ten largest clones add up to around 0.34% of the sample. The specimen was CD4+ T cells from peripheral blood mononuclear cells, collected in the third trimester of pregnancy. These receptor sequences come from a female donor with multiple sclerosis, enrolled in a pregnancy study.

The chain has TRBV9 and TRBJ2-1; 8 positions match TRBD2. This CDR3 contains 15 residues. V dropped 0 bases and J dropped 5; count of bases not matched to a gene: 4. Per germline, CDR1 SGDLS and CDR2 YYNGEE. In DNA form, the CDR3 reads TGTGCCAGCAGCGTAGCGGGAGGGCTCGACAATGAGCAGTTCTTC. This gives the protein CASSVAGGLDNEQFF.

This chain joins TRBV27 and TRBJ2-7; D might be TRBD2 (6 bases). Germline values: CDR1 MNHEY, CDR2 SMNVEV (reference sequence). The CDR3 extends over 14 amino acids. V lost 4 bases and J 9 bases, leaving 19 bases between the germline ends. For the CDR3, the DNA is TGTGCCAGCAGTTCCACCGTGTCGGTCGGGGGGCAGTACTTC. Amino acids: CASSSTVSVGGQYF.

V gene TRBV10-3 combines with J gene TRBJ2-5, with D possibly TRBD1 on 6 matching bases. The CDR3 is 14 residues long. Trimming removed 4 bases from V and 5 bases from J, with 14 bases in between. Germline CDR1 and CDR2: ENHRY and SYGVKD. The CDR3: CAISVNRAGETQYF. CDR3 DNA: TGTGCCATCAGTGTTAACAGGGCTGGGGAGACCCAGTACTTC.

The chain combines TRBV9 with TRBJ1-3; no firm D call. From germline, CDR1 is SGDLS and CDR2 YYNGEE. Deletions cut 0 bases from V and 3 bases from J, with 7 bases between. The CDR3 consists of 14 residues. CDR3 sequence (DNA): TGTGCCAGCAGCGTAGATTTCAGTGGAAACACCATATATTTT. Protein product: CASSVDFSGNTIYF.

The chain couples TRBV2 to TRBJ2-6, with a weak D call TRBD1 (6 bases). CDR3 length equals 16 residues. The germline V gene encodes CDR1 SNHLY and CDR2 FYNNEI. V dropped 4 bases and J dropped 0 bases, with 10 bases sitting between them. The CDR3 sequence: CASSGQDSSGANVLTF. The DNA for the CDR3 is TGTGCCAGCAGTGGACAGGACTCCTCTGGGGCCAACGTCCTGACTTTC.